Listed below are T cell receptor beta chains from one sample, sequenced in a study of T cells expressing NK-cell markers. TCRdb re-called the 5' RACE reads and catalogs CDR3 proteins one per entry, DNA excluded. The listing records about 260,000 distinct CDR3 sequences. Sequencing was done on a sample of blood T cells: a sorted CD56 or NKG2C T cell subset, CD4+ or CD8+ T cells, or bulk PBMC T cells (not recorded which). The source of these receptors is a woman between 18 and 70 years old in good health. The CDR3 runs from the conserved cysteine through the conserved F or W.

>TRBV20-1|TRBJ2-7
CSARQGVNEQYF
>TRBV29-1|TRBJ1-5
CSVERGQGGQPQHF
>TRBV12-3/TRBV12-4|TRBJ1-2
CASSFGSTNYGYTF
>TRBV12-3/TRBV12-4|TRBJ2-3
CASSLALGGTTGTSDSDTQYF
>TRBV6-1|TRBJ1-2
CASSEEGGKNYGYTF
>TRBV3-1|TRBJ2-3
CASSPRDREADTQYF
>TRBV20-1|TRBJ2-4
CSARDLTSSKNIQYF
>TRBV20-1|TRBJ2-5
CSASSGGDQETQYF
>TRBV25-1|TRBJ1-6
CASTAGGNNSPLHF
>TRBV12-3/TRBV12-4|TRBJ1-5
CASSGPRDYSNQPQHF
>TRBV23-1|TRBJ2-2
CASSPHGGRTGELFF
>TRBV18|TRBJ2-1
CASSVRPSGGNNEQFF
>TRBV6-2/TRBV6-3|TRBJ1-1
CASKEGQSEAFF
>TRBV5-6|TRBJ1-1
CASSGNTGAAATEAFF
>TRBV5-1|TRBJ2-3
CASSLDRTDTQYF
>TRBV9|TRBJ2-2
CASSVSDRPNTGELFF
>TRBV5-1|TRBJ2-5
CASSRTREFGTQYF
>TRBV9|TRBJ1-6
CASSVGQNNSPLHF
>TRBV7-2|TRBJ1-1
CASTQGGTEAFF
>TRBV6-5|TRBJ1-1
CASSYEGLGTEAFF
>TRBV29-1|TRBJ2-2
CSVARDRAGELFF
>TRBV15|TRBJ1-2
CATSQAGSYGYTF
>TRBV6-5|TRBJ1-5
CASSSLGRGDQPQHF
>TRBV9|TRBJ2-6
CASSTSGPGLGANVLTF
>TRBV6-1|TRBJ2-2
CASIARVGTGELFF
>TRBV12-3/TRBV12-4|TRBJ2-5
CASSLDRGLREETQYF
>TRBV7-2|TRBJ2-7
CASSLVAGGEQYF
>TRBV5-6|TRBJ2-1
CASSLVPGPYNEQFF
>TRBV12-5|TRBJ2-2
CASGSSGGAPGELFF
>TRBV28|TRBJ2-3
CASNSPGGANTQYF
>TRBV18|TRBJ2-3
CASSPYRDYGLDTQYF
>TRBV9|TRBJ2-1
CASSGGVASYNEQFF
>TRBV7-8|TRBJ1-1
CASSIKGQGSRAEAFF
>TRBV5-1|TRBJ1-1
CASRTQKPNTEAFF
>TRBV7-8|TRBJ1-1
CASSAHHRGRTNTEAFF
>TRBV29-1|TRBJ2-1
CGGSSGYNEQFF
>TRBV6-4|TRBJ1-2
CASIREQGFSDYGYTF